This T cell receptor (beta chain) was found in a study of shared clonotypes between healthy human individuals. Study-wide background: Aged between 18 and 49, the donors were a couple of women and three men.

Over several immunoSEQ plates, each subset's genomic DNA was distributed in even portions. Libraries were prepared by immunoSEQ multiplex PCR; TCRdb keeps only in-frame clonotypes and omits some of them. This table has roughly 2.1 million clones, around 93% appearing once. In regard to this clone: The target antigen is unknown.

Study findings and constraints: It was only blood that was sampled, and tissue repertoires likely differ.

Germline-derived CDR1 and CDR2 are SGDLS and YYNGEE. The CDR3 has 16 amino acids. V gave up 3 bases and J gave up 0 bases, with 14 bases separating them. Naivety among CD8 cells was defined by CD45RO negativity and positive CCR7 selection, thereby excluding terminally differentiated effector memory CD45RA+ cells. The sequenced sample was naive CD8+ T cells from PBMCs. The sequence came from a man aged 18 to 30 in good health. Some clones in this sample may be carry-over from other donors' samples. The chain joins TRBV9 to TRBJ2-3, with D possibly matching TRBD2 (6 bases). The CDR3 coding sequence is TGTGCCAGCAGCGAATCAAGCGGGCTTAGCACAGATACGCAGTATTTT. It codes for CASSESSGLSTDTQYF.